The 19 T cell receptor beta chains below come from one sample, sequenced in a study of vaccination effects on CD4 cells after COVID-19. Subsequent to 10 days of culture, CD4+ T cells were isolated. Only in-frame clones appear in the TCRdb table, and some are missing; sequencing was by immunoSEQ multiplex PCR. The data show about 46,000 clones, roughly 72% seen once. Which antigens these TCRs recognize remains unknown. Sequencing was performed on CD4+ T cells from PBMCs cultured without peptide, taken before COVID-19 vaccination. These receptors all stem from a human donor who had a prior SARS-CoV-2 infection.

This clone was picked up one time. This sequence joins TRBV5-1 and TRBJ2-5; 8 bases line up with TRBD1. Trimming took 4 bases from V and 0 from J; bases not matched to a gene: 5. Germline V gives CDR1 SGHRS, CDR2 YFSETQ. The CDR3 is 15 amino acids. This chain's CDR3 is CASSVGTGNQETQYF. DNA for the CDR3: TGCGCCAGCAGCGTTGGGACAGGCAACCAAGAGACCCAGTACTTC.

The chain combines TRBV30 with TRBJ1-1; no definite D call. Per the germline V gene, CDR1 is GTSNPN and CDR2 is SVGIG (reference sequence). The CDR3 is made up of 14 amino acids. V was shortened by 5 bases and J by 0 bases, with 13 bases between the two germline ends. The CDR3 nucleotides read TGTGCCTGGTACCCGGGCCCTATGAACACTGAAGCTTTCTTT. It codes for CAWYPGPMNTEAFF.

This chain uses TRBV19 with TRBJ1-5; perhaps TRBD1 as D (6 bases). The CDR3 is 13 amino acids. Germline V CDR1 and CDR2: LNHDA, SQIVND (reference sequence). V dropped 4 bases and J dropped 8 bases, with 12 bases sitting between them. CDR3 sequence (DNA): TGTGCCAGTAGTACCCCGGAGGGGGAGCCCCAGCATTTT. This gives the protein CASSTPEGEPQHF.

The genes are TRBV5-1 and TRBJ1-1, with D perhaps TRBD1 (5 bases). Germline V gene sequence: CDR1 SGHRS, CDR2 YFSETQ. Trimming shortened V by 0 bases and J by 3 bases, and 12 bases separated the two germline ends. The CDR3 spans 15 residues. In DNA, the CDR3 is TGCGCCAGCAGCTTGGTTTCGGGGGTCGACACTGAAGCTTTCTTT. This encodes CASSLVSGVDTEAFF.

The rearrangement links TRBV7-2 to TRBJ2-5; D not certain. The germline V gene encodes CDR1 SGHTA and CDR2 FQGNSA. This CDR3 has 12 amino acids. Trimming took 0 bases from V and 4 from J, leaving 3 bases between them. This CDR3 reads CASSLAGETQYF. The CDR3 nucleotides read TGTGCCAGCAGCTTAGCTGGAGAGACCCAGTACTTC.

The chain links TRBV12-5 to TRBJ1-1; TRBD1 is a possible D gene (5 bases). This CDR3 is 14 amino acids long. The V end lost 7 bases, the J end lost 4 bases, and 16 bases lay between the germline ends. The germline gives CDR1 LGHNT, CDR2 FRNRAP. The CDR3: CASAATTGGTEAFF. The CDR3 DNA follows: TGTGCTAGTGCCGCCACTACAGGTGGCACTGAAGCTTTCTTT.

The V call is TRBV5-1, the J call TRBJ2-1, with D uncertain. This CDR3 has 14 amino acids. V was clipped by 2 bases and J by 3 bases, with 9 bases between them. Looked up from germline, CDR1 is SGHRS and CDR2 is YFSETQ. Written as DNA, the CDR3 is TGCGCCAGCAGCTTAGAACTCAACTACAATGAGCAGTTCTTC. Translating gives CASSLELNYNEQFF.

The chain has TRBV5-1 and TRBJ2-7, with 9 positions matching TRBD1. The germline gives CDR1 SGHRS, CDR2 YFSETQ. V was clipped by 4 bases and J by 4 bases; unmatched bases: 12. The CDR3 is 16 residues long. The CDR3: CASSTGEGTGLYEQYF. The DNA for the CDR3 is TGCGCCAGCAGCACGGGGGAGGGGACAGGGCTATACGAGCAGTACTTC.

The V and J genes are TRBV5-4 and TRBJ2-3, with 7 bases fitting TRBD2. Germline CDR1 SGHNT, CDR2 YYREEE (reference sequence). J gave up 5 bases and V 0 bases, and 6 bases lay outside the gene matches. CDR3 length: 15 residues. CDR3 sequence reads: CASSLATSNRDTQYF. CDR3 sequence (DNA): TGTGCCAGCAGCTTGGCGACTAGCAATAGAGATACGCAGTATTTT. Drawing the rest from reference TRBV5-4 and TRBJ2-3, the complete variable domain is ETGVTQSPTHLIKTRGQQVTLRCSSQSGHNTVSWYQQALGQGPQFIFQYYREEENGRGNFPPRFSGLQFPNYSSELNVNALELDDSALYLCASSLATSNRDTQYFGPGTRLTVL.

This rearrangement joins TRBV19 to TRBJ1-2; D gene unclear. The CDR3 has 16 residues. Trimming pared 6 bases from V and 7 bases from J, leaving 24 bases between. Germline CDR1 and CDR2: LNHDA and SQIVND (reference sequence). The CDR3 coding sequence is TGTGCCAGTAGGAATCTACAATATGGGAAGGGAACTGGCTACACCTTC. Amino acid sequence: CASRNLQYGKGTGYTF. The full variable domain, in which reference TRBV19 and TRBJ1-2 provide the parts outside the CDR3, is DGGITQSPKYLFRKEGQNVTLSCEQNLNHDAMYWYRQDPGQGLRLIYYSQIVNDFQKGDIAEGYSVSREKKESFPLTVTSAQKNPTAFYLCASRNLQYGKGTGYTFGSGTRLTVV.

This clone was detected a few times. CDR3 sequence reads: CASSPLSSRSGNTIYF. CDR3 nucleotide sequence: TGTGCCAGTTCCCCTCTGAGCTCCCGCTCTGGAAACACCATATATTTT. V is TRBV28 and J is TRBJ1-3; no clear D. V was pared by 9 bases and J by 0 bases, with 18 bases between. The CDR3 loop spans 16 amino acids. Germline values: CDR1 MDHEN, CDR2 SYDVKM.

The chain links TRBV1 to TRBJ1-6. TRBV1 represents a pseudogene. The CDR3 length is 17 residues. CDR3 sequence reads: CTSSQEGTGSYNSPLHF. CDR3 bases: TGCACCAGCAGCCAAGAAGGAACCGGCTCCTATAATTCACCCCTCCACTTT.

This clone was counted a few times. The chain uses TRBV7-2 and TRBJ2-1; TRBD1 is a possible D gene (5 bases). The CDR3 is made up of 15 amino acids. Trimming took off 5 bases at V and 3 bases at J, with 14 bases between the two ends. Germline-derived CDR1 and CDR2 are SGHTA and FQGNSA. In nucleotides, the CDR3 is TGTGCCAGCAGCCAGACCGGACAAAACTACAATGAGCAGTTCTTC. It yields the protein CASSQTGQNYNEQFF.

This clone has only a few counts. CDR3 nucleotides: TGTGCCAGCAGTGAGGGGACTAGTGTTGGGACCCAGTACTTC. This translates into CASSEGTSVGTQYF. The V call is TRBV2, the J call TRBJ2-5; 8 positions agree with TRBD2. This CDR3 is built from 14 residues. Per germline, CDR1 SNHLY and CDR2 FYNNEI. Unmatched junction bases numbered 7, after V lost 3 bases and J lost 7 bases.

This chain links TRBV4-3 with TRBJ2-5; D unclear. Trimming took off 0 bases at V and 7 bases at J, with 9 bases between the two ends. Germline CDR1 and CDR2: LGHNA and YSLEER. The CDR3 has 13 residues. CDR3 loop: CASSQDSWGTQYF. DNA of the CDR3: TGCGCCAGCAGCCAAGATTCTTGGGGGACCCAGTACTTC.

The chain joins TRBV4-2 to TRBJ2-5; 10 bases map to TRBD2. The CDR3 loop spans 16 amino acids. CDR1 LGHNA and CDR2 YNFKEQ come from the germline V gene. J gave up 5 bases and V 1 base, and 7 bases lay outside the gene matches. The CDR3 region has the DNA TGTGCCAGCAGCCAAGGGTCTAGCGGGAGCGGGGAGACCCAGTACTTC. The encoded protein is CASSQGSSGSGETQYF.

This clone was counted between two and nine times. CDR3 region: CASSLVGVNTEAFF. The CDR3, as DNA: TGTGCCAGCAGCTTGGTGGGAGTGAACACTGAAGCTTTCTTT. This chain connects TRBV5-5 to TRBJ1-1; D remains unclear. The CDR3 extends over 14 amino acids. Trimming stripped 0 bases from V and 0 bases from J, with 6 bases between. CDR1 and CDR2 from the germline V gene are SGHKS and YYEKEE (reference sequence). Full variable domain (remainder filled in from reference TRBV5-5 and TRBJ1-1): DAGVTQSPTHLIKTRGQQVTLRCSPISGHKSVSWYQQVLGQGPQFIFQYYEKEERGRGNFPDRFSARQFPNYSSELNVNALLLGDSALYLCASSLVGVNTEAFFGQGTRLTVV.

The rearrangement joins TRBV24-1 to TRBJ2-5; D may be TRBD1 (7 bases). CDR1 KGHDR and CDR2 SFDVKD come from the germline V gene. This CDR3 comprises 13 residues. Deletions cut 9 bases from V and 5 bases from J, with 15 bases between. The CDR3 loop is CATAQGSGETQYF. The CDR3 region has the DNA TGTGCCACCGCACAGGGGAGCGGGGAGACCCAGTACTTC.

The chain couples TRBV7-6 to TRBJ1-3; D gene ambiguous. Trimming cost V 2 bases and J 1 base, with 12 bases left between them. Per germline, CDR1 SGHVS and CDR2 FNYEAQ. The CDR3 has 16 residues. CDR3 nucleotide sequence: TGTGCCAGCAGCTTATATGTAGGAAGGTCTGGAAACACCATATATTTT. Translated, it gives CASSLYVGRSGNTIYF.